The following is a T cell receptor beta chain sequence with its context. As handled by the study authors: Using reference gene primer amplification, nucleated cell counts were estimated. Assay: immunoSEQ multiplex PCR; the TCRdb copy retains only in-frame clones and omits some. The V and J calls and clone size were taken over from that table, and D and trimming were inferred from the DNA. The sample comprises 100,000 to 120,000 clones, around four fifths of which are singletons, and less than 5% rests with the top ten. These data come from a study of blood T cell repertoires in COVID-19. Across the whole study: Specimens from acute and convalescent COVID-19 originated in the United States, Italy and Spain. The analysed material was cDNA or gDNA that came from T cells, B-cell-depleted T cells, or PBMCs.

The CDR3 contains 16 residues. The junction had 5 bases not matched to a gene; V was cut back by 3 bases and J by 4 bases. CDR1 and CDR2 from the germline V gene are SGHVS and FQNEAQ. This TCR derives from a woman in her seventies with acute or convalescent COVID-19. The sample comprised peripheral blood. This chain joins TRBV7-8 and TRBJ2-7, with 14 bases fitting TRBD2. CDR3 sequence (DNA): TGTGCCAGCAGCTTGTCCGGGACTAGCGGGAGTTACGAGCAGTACTTC. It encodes CASSLSGTSGSYEQYF.